This TCR beta chain was recorded in a study of beta chain features in type 1 diabetes (dated by TCRdb to 2016 to 2019). About the study as a whole: Mean age, gender distribution, total cell number and subset yield did not differ between patients and healthy donors. Naive and central memory subsets were obtained from all 30 or so donors, but regulatory and stem cell-like memory subsets were isolated from only 8 patients and 8 healthy donors. In the study, recently diagnosed type 1 diabetes patients and matched healthy donors were compared on the TCRB repertoires of their sorted circulating CD4+ T cell subsets. A total of over 95,000,000 sorted cells were examined across all samples, and RNA yield correlated strongly with the number of cells per subset. General study outcomes and caveats: PCR might favor shorter templates, but patient and control samples were amplified and corrected together, so any skew would affect both groups equally. The naive, central memory and regulatory TCRB repertoires appeared to resemble one another more closely among patients than among healthy donors. Patients with type 1 diabetes made fewer insertions and deleted more nucleotides at VDJ recombination sites, implying thymic rearrangement abnormalities. In all four CD4+ subsets, TCRB CDR3 length was moderately but significantly shorter in type 1 diabetes patients. HLA sub-analyses involved small numbers of individuals, so any influence of HLA type on TCRB rearrangement remained unresolved. Because cDNA was sequenced instead of genomic DNA, highly expressing activated cells could be over-represented, though the groups showed no difference in activation or CD3 levels.

Each donor gave one peripheral blood draw, averaging approximately 120 mL, which was collected into heparinised tubes. A BD FACSAria II and a panel including CD45RO, CCR7, CD25, CD127, CD95 and CD27 were used to sort naive, central memory, regulatory and stem cell-like memory CD4+ T cells. All sorted populations exceeded 95% purity. PBMCs were separated immediately by Lymphoprep density gradient centrifugation and were stained directly, without being cultured. To minimize batch effects, samples were stained and sorted in pairs, one healthy donor with one patient per experiment. The entire amount of isolated RNA was reverse transcribed using the High Capacity cDNA Reverse Transcription Kit, so the sequenced TCRB transcripts were expressed ones. Deep immunoSEQ sequencing was performed on naive, central memory and regulatory T cell samples, with an average of around 3.4 million total reads per sample. Sorted cells were lysed in RLT buffer, and RNA was extracted using DNase-treated RNeasy Micro or Mini kits according to cell number. To prevent cross-contamination, each cell subset was processed individually, whereas patient and healthy donor samples were processed jointly. The immunoSEQ multiplex PCR was used to amplify TCRB sequences from cDNA, generating 87-bp fragments that spanned the CDR3 region. Sequencing of the amplicons was performed on the Illumina HiSeq platform. As for the original processing: Synthetic template baselines were used to correct PCR bias computationally, reads within Hamming distance 2 were collapsed together, and singletons that could not be merged were discarded. Reads were aligned against IMGT to assign V, D and J genes, CDR3 length and insertions or deletions at six rearrangement sites. Within each subset, clonotype counts were normalized to the number of sorted cells before true diversity and Gini coefficients were calculated with the tcR R package. Repertoire sharing was quantified using the overlap coefficient calculated on TCRB nucleotide sequences. Out-of-frame TCRB sequences from naive cells were analyzed to stand in for the pre-selection repertoire. TCRdb provides this immuneACCESS table in a form limited to in-frame rearrangements. Some clones are lacking; in checked studies, under half of them reflect an unresolved V gene, and why the rest are absent is not known. D and trimming come from the DNA, and the V and J calls and clone size come from that table. Within this sample are a few hundred thousand clones, with approximately 24% of them counted one time only. The ten largest clones represent approximately 0.011% of the sample.

This clone has more than one count but fewer than ten. Its antigen specificity is not known. Per-base qualities were not stored, and no clone one base away is much larger. The CDR1 and CDR2 encoded by the germline V gene are MDHEN and SYDVKM. Taken from cysteine to phenylalanine, the CDR3 has 11 residues. Kept here is only the CDR3 DNA, which spans 33 bases and is read in frame from base 1. V loses 4 bases, J loses 2 bases, and the germline ends lie 2 bases apart. The chain joins TRBV28 to TRBJ1-1, with the D gene not clear enough to name. The sequencing input was naive CD4+ T cells from blood. The sample's cell subset or site label, in plain terms: true naive CD4+ T cells. The receptor's source is a woman under 40 with type 1 diabetes. At the DNA level, the sequence is TGTGCCAGCAGTTCTAACACTGAAGCTTTCTTT. Translated, it reads CASSSNTEAFF.